These 6 T cell receptor beta chains originate from one sample sequenced in a study of human T cells and chemical hapten exposure. As to time point: patch test 1, 2 weeks after DPC sensitization. Treatment reported: therapeutic diphenylcyclopropenone sensitization with weekly scalp DPC. TCRdb re-analysed the RACE reads in MiXCR, keeping a single row per CDR3 protein. The sample consists of under 200,000 distinct CDR3 sequences, roughly 14% of them appearing once. Sequences were derived from whole blood, sampled in connection with sensitization to the hapten diphenylcyclopropenone (DPC). The receptors come from a woman between 25 and 40 years old with alopecia areata. Some clones in this sample may be carry-over from other donors' samples.

This clonotype was detected a few times. The chain is built from TRBV12-3 or TRBV12-4 and TRBJ1-1, with D possibly being TRBD1 (6 bases). Between the trimmed V and J ends, which lost 5 bases and 3 bases, there was a span of 10 bases. The CDR3 sequence is 13 residues long. The CDR3 loop reads CASSVRGDTEAFF. The CDR3 DNA reads as TGTGCCAGCAGTGTAAGGGGGGACACTGAAGCTTTCTTT.

In its sample, this clonotype was seen many times. CDR3 amino acids: CASSHGTGDSPLHF. CDR3 bases: TGTGCCAGCAGCCACGGGACAGGGGACTCACCCCTCCACTTT. This sequence joins TRBV9 and TRBJ1-6; the match to TRBD1 covers 10 bases. CDR1 is SGDLS, CDR2 YYNGEE, per germline. Unmatched junction bases numbered 5, after V lost 4 bases and J lost 10 bases. The CDR3 is made up of 14 amino acids.

This rearrangement joins TRBV5-6 to TRBJ2-3, with TRBD2 matching over 7 bases. The CDR3 consists of 16 residues. With 2 bases clipped from V and 0 bases from J, the junction kept 6 bases outside the gene matches. CDR1 is SGHDT, CDR2 YYEEEE, per germline. The CDR3 DNA reads TGTGCCAGCAGCTTAGCGGGGATCGCTAGCACAGATACGCAGTATTTT. Translation: CASSLAGIASTDTQYF. Complete variable domain (other parts from reference TRBV5-6 and TRBJ2-3): DAGVTQSPTHLIKTRGQQVTLRCSPKSGHDTVSWYQQALGQGPQFIFQYYEEEERQRGNFPDRFSGHQFPNYSSELNVNALLLGDSALYLCASSLAGIASTDTQYFGPGTRLTVL.

CDR3 coding DNA: TGTGCCAGCAGCTTTTCCGGGACAATGGCTTTCTTT. Its protein is CASSFSGTMAFF. The V call is TRBV5-4, the J call TRBJ1-1, with a possible D match to TRBD1 (6 bases). Trimming removed 2 bases at V and 11 bases at J, with 13 bases between. Germline CDR1 reads SGHNT; CDR2 reads YYREEE (reference sequence). This CDR3 spans 12 amino acids.

This clonotype was observed many times. The rearrangement uses TRBV28 and TRBJ2-2; no clear D gene. Looked up from germline, CDR1 is MDHEN and CDR2 is SYDVKM. The CDR3 runs to 15 residues. The germline V and J ends were trimmed by 3 bases and 4 bases, with 12 bases remaining between them. The CDR3 protein is CASSLAQFSTGELFF. The CDR3 DNA is TGTGCCAGCAGTTTGGCTCAGTTCTCCACCGGGGAGCTGTTTTTT.

V and J are TRBV20-1 and TRBJ1-4; unclear D gene. This CDR3 region has 12 residues. The germline V and J ends were trimmed by 7 bases and 4 bases, with 10 bases remaining between them. CDR1 DFQATT and CDR2 SNEGSKA come from the germline V gene (reference sequence). The CDR3 here is CSVSANNEKLFF. CDR3 nucleotide sequence: TGCAGTGTATCAGCTAATAATGAAAAACTGTTTTTT.